These 12 T cell receptor beta chains came from one sample sequenced in a study of CD8+ T cells in alopecia areata. Sequencing used cDNA as its template, made by extracting RNA and reverse transcribing it. TCRdb keeps only in-frame clones here, not all; method: immunoSEQ multiplex PCR. There are over 95 clones in the sample, none observed a single time. Sorting used CD4, CD8alpha, NKG2D, NKG2ACE and other markers on pooled cutaneous lymph node cells. The sample was CD8+ T cells sorted from a lymph node. All receptors derive from a C3H/HeJ mouse with alopecia areata. This mouse strain has H2-k as its MHC haplotype.

Judged by abundance, this clone is hyperexpanded. All gene names here are mouse names. The read halts 4 residues ahead of the CDR3 end, with the missing end drawn from the germline J gene. The rearrangement uses TRBV13-3 and TRBJ1-1, with D perhaps TRBD1 (6 bases). The CDR3 loop spans 12 amino acids. Germline lookup yields CDR1 NNHDY and CDR2 SYVADS. V was clipped by 7 bases and J by 1 base, with 8 bases between them. The CDR3 reads CASGTRNTEVFF. The sequenced CDR3 bases are TGTGCCAGCGGGACAAGAAACACA.

Judged by abundance, this clone is large. Gene names denote mouse genes. CDR3: CASSRPRGSNSDYTF. CDR3 DNA, as far as it was read: TGTGCCAGCTCACGACCCAGGGGATCAAACTCC. The chain is built from TRBV12-1 and TRBJ1-2; D is possibly TRBD1 (6 bases). With the read ending 4 residues before the CDR3 end, the germline J gene is used to fill in that end. From germline, CDR1 is SGHSN and CDR2 HYEKVE. The CDR3 length is 15 residues. V lost 4 bases to trimming and J lost 0 bases, with 14 bases between them. Based on the CDR3 plus reference TRBV12-1 and TRBJ1-2, the full variable domain is DSGVVQSPRHIIKEKGGRSVLTCIPISGHSNVVWYQQTLGKELKFLIQHYEKVERDKGFLPSRFSVQQFDDYHSEMNMSALELEDSAMYFCASSRPRGSNSDYTFGSGTRLLVI.

Relative to its sample, this clone is hyperexpanded. The germline and genes are mouse ones. The read ends 4 residues before the CDR3 terminus; that terminus is restored from the germline J gene. The rearrangement uses TRBV13-3 and TRBJ2-5; the match to TRBD1 covers 7 bases. The CDR3 covers 12 residues. The germline CDR1 and CDR2 sequences are NNHDY and SYVADS. The sequenced CDR3 bases are TGTGCCAGCTGGACAGGAGGCGAC. It translates to CASWTGGD. The entire CDR3 sequence reads CASWTGGDTQYF.

Regarding this clone: At residue 14, the translated DNA and the protein in TCRdb do not agree; the protein given here is derived from the DNA. The genes are named according to mouse. The CDR3 end falls 3 residues outside the read, so it is completed with the germline J gene. The chain joins TRBV17 to TRBJ1-3, with 7 bases identical to TRBD1. CDR1 is MNHDT, CDR2 YYDKIL, per germline. The length of the CDR3 is 17 residues. V trimming: 0 bases; J trimming: 0 bases; junction bases outside the gene matches: 5. This chain's CDR3 is CASSRDGTAISGNTLYF. CDR3 DNA (partial): TGTGCTAGCAGTAGAGATGGGACAGCGATTTCTGGAAATACG.

The table lists this clone with a few counts. The protein recorded in TCRdb does not match the translated DNA at residue 13; the protein presented here comes from translating the DNA. Gene names and germline match the mouse. The read falls 3 residues short of the CDR3 end, and the missing part is taken from the germline J gene. The rearrangement links TRBV13-2 to TRBJ1-6; D may be TRBD1 (6 bases). TRBJ1-6 is known as an ORF, though its function is uncertain. The CDR3 consists of 16 residues. CDR1 is NNHNN and CDR2 is SYGAGS in the germline V gene (reference sequence). The V end lost 2 bases, the J end lost 3 bases, and 12 bases lay between the germline ends. The part of the CDR3 DNA that was read is TGTGCCAGCGGTGACCCCGGGGACATCTATAATTCGCCC. This gives the protein CASGDPGDIYNSP. The CDR3 in full is CASGDPGDIYNSPLYF.

This clone is large (0.1 to 1%) in the sample. Gene names denote mouse genes. The CDR3 extends 4 residues past the end of the read, so its final part is completed from the germline J gene. This rearrangement joins TRBV13-1 to TRBJ1-1, with D perhaps TRBD1 (5 bases). Per the germline V gene, CDR1 is NSHNY and CDR2 is SYGAGN. The CDR3 runs 12 residues. CDR3 protein: CASSLSGREVFF. CDR3 bases read: TGTGCCAGCAGTCTTTCAGGGAGA.

Of note for this clone: Each gene name is a mouse one. The DNA ends 4 residues before the CDR3 does, and the rest of the CDR3 is filled in from the germline J gene. The chain joins TRBV13-1 to TRBJ1-4; tentative D call: TRBD1 (6 bases). This CDR3 contains 13 residues. CDR1 NSHNY and CDR2 SYGAGN come from the germline V gene. CDR3 amino acids: CASSAGVSERLFF. CDR3 DNA (partial): TGTGCCAGCAGTGCAGGGGTGAGCGAA.

This clone came up a few times. Gene names refer to mouse genes. The read ends 4 residues shy of where the CDR3 ends; the end is completed using the germline J gene. This chain connects TRBV19 to TRBJ2-1; D may be TRBD1 (6 bases). The CDR3 extends over 15 amino acids. V shed 2 bases and J shed 4 bases, with 13 bases lying between them. The V gene's germline CDR1 is FNHDT and CDR2 SITEND (reference sequence). Partial CDR3 DNA: TGTGCCAGCAGTATTGCAGGGGCGCGGTATGCT. Translation: CASSIAGARYA. The complete CDR3 protein is CASSIAGARYAEQFF.

Only a few counts were recorded for this clone. TCRdb's protein does not match the DNA translation at residue 15; the protein provided is translated from the DNA. Mouse gene names apply. The sequence runs out 3 residues before the end of the CDR3; the remainder is reconstructed from the germline J gene. The J gene is TRBJ1-6, the V gene TRBV13-2, with 10 bases that match TRBD1. TRBJ1-6 is an open reading frame whose function is uncertain. Looked up from germline, CDR1 is NNHNN and CDR2 is SYGAGS (reference sequence). This CDR3 contains 18 residues. Losses at the gene ends were 0 bases for V and 0 bases for J; bases not matched to a gene: 3. CDR3 DNA (partial): TGTGCCAGCGGTGATGGGGACAGGGGAAATTCCTATAATTCGCCC. Translated: CASGDGDRGNSYNSP. The complete CDR3 reads CASGDGDRGNSYNSPLYF.

Points on this clone: The genes are named according to mouse. The DNA ends 4 residues before the CDR3 does, and the rest of the CDR3 is filled in from the germline J gene. This rearrangement joins TRBV13-2 to TRBJ2-2; 7 bases map to TRBD2. V shed 0 bases and J 4 bases; nucleotides not matched to a gene: 9. This CDR3 has 17 amino acids. The germline V gene has CDR1 NNHNN and CDR2 SYGAGS (reference sequence). CDR3 region: CASGDALGGGSTGQLYF. The DNA read from the CDR3 is TGTGCCAGCGGTGATGCGTTGGGGGGAGGATCCACCGGG.

This clone was observed a handful of times. Mouse names are used for the genes. The CDR3 end lies 4 residues beyond the end of the read and is filled in from the germline J gene. The rearrangement links TRBV13-1 to TRBJ1-4; TRBD1 matches at 8 bases. Per the germline V gene, CDR1 is NSHNY and CDR2 is SYGAGN. The CDR3 length is 19 residues. Trimming at V came to 2 bases and at J to 0 bases, leaving 12 bases not matched to a gene. The CDR3 spells CASSEPGGGTWLSNERLFF. The CDR3 DNA, read in part, is TGTGCCAGCAGTGAACCAGGGGGCGGAACTTGGCTTTCCAACGAA.

This clone was observed a handful of times. Germline and genes here are mouse. The CDR3 loop is CASSGTGGAAETLYF. The sequenced part of the CDR3 DNA is TGTGCCAGCAGTGGGACTGGGGGGGCTGCAGAA. The chain is built from TRBV13-3 and TRBJ2-3; 13 nucleotides agree with TRBD2. The CDR3 extends 4 residues past the end of the read, so its final part is completed from the germline J gene. Trimming at V came to 3 bases and at J to 2 bases, leaving 0 bases not matched to a gene. Germline CDR1 is NNHDY and CDR2 is SYVADS. The CDR3 length is 15 residues.